The clone carrying this TCR beta chain was detected ten times or more. For TCRbeta, the library was prepared with unique molecular identifiers. TCRdb ran MiXCR on the PCR reads and lists one entry per CDR3 protein. The sample gives around 680,000 distinct CDR3 sequences, about 15% of which show up once; about 1.1% is in the top ten. These data are taken from a study of T-cell reconstitution after alpha-beta-depleted transplantation in children. The CDR3 contains 15 residues. V lost 3 bases, J lost 0 bases, and 12 bases lay in between. Germline assignment: CDR1 SGHKS and CDR2 YYEKEE (reference sequence).

Sequences were derived from PBMCs from the stem cell graft donor, sampled from the stem cell graft. V and J are TRBV5-5 and TRBJ1-1; maybe TRBD1 (6 bases). This TCR came from a human donor who donated a stem cell graft to a child with acute myeloid leukemia. The CDR3 coding sequence is TGTGCCAGCAGCTCCGAGGACAGCTTGAACACTGAAGCTTTCTTT. It yields the protein CASSSEDSLNTEAFF.